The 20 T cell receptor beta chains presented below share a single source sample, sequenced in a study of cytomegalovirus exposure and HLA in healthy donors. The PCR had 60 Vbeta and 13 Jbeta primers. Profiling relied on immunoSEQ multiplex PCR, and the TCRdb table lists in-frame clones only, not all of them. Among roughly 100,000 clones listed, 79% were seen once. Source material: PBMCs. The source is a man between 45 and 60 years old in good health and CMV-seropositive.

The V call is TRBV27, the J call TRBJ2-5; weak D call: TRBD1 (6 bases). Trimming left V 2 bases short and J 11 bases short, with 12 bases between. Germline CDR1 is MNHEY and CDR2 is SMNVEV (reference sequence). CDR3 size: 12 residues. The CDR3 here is CASSLSQGKQYF. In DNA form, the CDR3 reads TGTGCCAGCAGTTTAAGTCAGGGGAAGCAGTACTTC.

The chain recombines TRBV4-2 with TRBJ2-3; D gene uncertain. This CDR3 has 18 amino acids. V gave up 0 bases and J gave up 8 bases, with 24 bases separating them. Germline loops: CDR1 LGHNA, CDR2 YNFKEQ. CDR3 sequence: CASSQDRKSSQFQSTQYF. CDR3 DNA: TGTGCCAGCAGCCAAGACAGGAAGTCCAGCCAGTTTCAGAGTACGCAGTATTTT.

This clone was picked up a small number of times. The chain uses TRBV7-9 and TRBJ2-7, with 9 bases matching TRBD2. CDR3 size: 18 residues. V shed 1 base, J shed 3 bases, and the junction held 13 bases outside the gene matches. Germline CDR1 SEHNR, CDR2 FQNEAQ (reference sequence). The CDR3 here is CASSLEVSGSWGHYEQYF. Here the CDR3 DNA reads TGTGCCAGCAGCTTAGAAGTTAGCGGGAGTTGGGGACACTACGAGCAGTACTTC. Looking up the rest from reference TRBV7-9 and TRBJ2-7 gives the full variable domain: DTGVSQNPRHKITKRGQNVTFRCDPISEHNRLYWYRQTLGQGPEFLTYFQNEAQLEKSRLLSDRFSAERPKGSFSTLEIQRTEQGDSAMYLCASSLEVSGSWGHYEQYFGPGTRLTVT.

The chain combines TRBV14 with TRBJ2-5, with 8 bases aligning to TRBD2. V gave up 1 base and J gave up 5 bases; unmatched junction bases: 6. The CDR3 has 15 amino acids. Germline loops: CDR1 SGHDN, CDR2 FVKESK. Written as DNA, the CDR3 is TGTGCCAGCAGCCAAGGCGGGACTAGTTGGGAGACCCAGTACTTC. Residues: CASSQGGTSWETQYF. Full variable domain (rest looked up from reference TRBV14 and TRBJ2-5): EAGVTQFPSHSVIEKGQTVTLRCDPISGHDNLYWYRRVMGKEIKFLLHFVKESKQDESGMPNNRFLAERTGGTYSTLKVQPAELEDSGVYFCASSQGGTSWETQYFGPGTRLLVL.

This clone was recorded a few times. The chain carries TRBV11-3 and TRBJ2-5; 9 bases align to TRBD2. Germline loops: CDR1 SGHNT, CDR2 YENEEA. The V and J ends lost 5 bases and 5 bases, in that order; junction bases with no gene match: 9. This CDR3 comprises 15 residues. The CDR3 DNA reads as TGTGCCAGCAGCCGTAGCGGGAGTAACGGGGAGACCCAGTACTTC. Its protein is CASSRSGSNGETQYF.

CDR3 region: CASSPYRGPNTGELFF. The CDR3 nucleotides are TGTGCCAGCAGCCCGTACAGGGGCCCGAACACCGGGGAGCTGTTTTTT. This chain joins TRBV7-3 and TRBJ2-2, with 7 bases lining up with TRBD1. V shed 5 bases and J 0 bases; nucleotides not matched to a gene: 6. Germline V gene lookup returns CDR1 SGHTA and CDR2 FQGTGA. The CDR3 extends over 16 amino acids.

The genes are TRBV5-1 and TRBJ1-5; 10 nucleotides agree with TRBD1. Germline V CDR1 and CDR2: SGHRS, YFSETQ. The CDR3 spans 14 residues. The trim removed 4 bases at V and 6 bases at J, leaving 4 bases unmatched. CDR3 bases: TGCGCCAGCAGCCCCGGGACAGGGGTTCAGCCCCAGCATTTT. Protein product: CASSPGTGVQPQHF.

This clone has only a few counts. The CDR3 DNA sequence: TGTGCCAGCAGTTACTCTTACAACTACGAGCAGTACTTC. It yields the protein CASSYSYNYEQYF. V is TRBV6-5 and J is TRBJ2-7; D remains unclear. Germline V gives CDR1 MNHEY, CDR2 SVGAGI. The CDR3 loop spans 13 amino acids. Trimming took 0 bases from V and 3 from J, leaving 6 bases between them.

This CDR3 reads CASSNRDSLGNEQFF. The CDR3 coding sequence is TGTGCCAGTAGTAACCGGGACAGCCTAGGAAATGAGCAGTTCTTC. The chain carries TRBV19 and TRBJ2-1; 7 bases are shared with TRBD1. Germline V gene data show CDR1 as LNHDA and CDR2 as SQIVND (reference sequence). Germline trimming cut 4 bases from V and 7 bases from J; bases unmatched to any gene: 10. CDR3 length equals 15 residues.

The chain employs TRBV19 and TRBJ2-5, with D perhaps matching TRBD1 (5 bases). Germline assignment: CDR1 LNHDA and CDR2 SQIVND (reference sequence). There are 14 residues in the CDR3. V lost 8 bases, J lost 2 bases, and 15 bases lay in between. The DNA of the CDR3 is TGTGCCAGTGGGCAGGGCGATAGGCAAGAGACCCAGTACTTC. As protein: CASGQGDRQETQYF.

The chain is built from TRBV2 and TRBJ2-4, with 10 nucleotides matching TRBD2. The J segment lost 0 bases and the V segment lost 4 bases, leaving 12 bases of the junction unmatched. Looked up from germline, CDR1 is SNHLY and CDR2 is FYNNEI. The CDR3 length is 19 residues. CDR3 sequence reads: CASSGPSGSANKAKNIQYF. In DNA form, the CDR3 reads TGTGCCAGCAGTGGGCCTAGCGGGAGCGCCAATAAAGCCAAAAACATTCAGTACTTC.

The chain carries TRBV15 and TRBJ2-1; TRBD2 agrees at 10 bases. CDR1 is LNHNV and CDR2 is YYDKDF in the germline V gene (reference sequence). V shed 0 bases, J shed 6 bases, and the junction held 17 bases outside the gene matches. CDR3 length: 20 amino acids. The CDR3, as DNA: TGTGCCACCAGCAGAGATCCCCTAAAGGCTAGCGGGAGCACGGGCAATGAGCAGTTCTTC. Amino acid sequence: CATSRDPLKASGSTGNEQFF. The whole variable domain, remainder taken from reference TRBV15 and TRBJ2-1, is DAMVIQNPRYQVTQFGKPVTLSCSQTLNHNVMYWYQQKSSQAPKLLFHYYDKDFNNEADTPDNFQSRRPNTSFCFLDIRSPGLGDTAMYLCATSRDPLKASGSTGNEQFFGPGTRLTVL.

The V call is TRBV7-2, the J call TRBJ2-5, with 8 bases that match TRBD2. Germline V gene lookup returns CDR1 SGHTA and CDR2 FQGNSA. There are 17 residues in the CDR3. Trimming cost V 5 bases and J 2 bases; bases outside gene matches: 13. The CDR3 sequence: CASSPFLGSGTQETQYF. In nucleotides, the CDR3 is TGTGCCAGCAGCCCTTTTTTAGGTAGCGGGACACAAGAGACCCAGTACTTC. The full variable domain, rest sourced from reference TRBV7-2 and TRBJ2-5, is GAGVSQSPSNKVTEKGKDVELRCDPISGHTALYWYRQSLGQGLEFLIYFQGNSAPDKSGLPSDRFSAERTGGSVSTLTIQRTQQEDSAVYLCASSPFLGSGTQETQYFGPGTRLLVL.

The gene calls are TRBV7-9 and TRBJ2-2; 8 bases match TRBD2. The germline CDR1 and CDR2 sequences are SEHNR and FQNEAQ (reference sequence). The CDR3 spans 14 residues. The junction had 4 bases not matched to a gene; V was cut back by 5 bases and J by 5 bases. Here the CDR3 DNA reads TGTGCCAGCAGCCCCGGGACTAGTACCGGGGAGCTGTTTTTT. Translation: CASSPGTSTGELFF.

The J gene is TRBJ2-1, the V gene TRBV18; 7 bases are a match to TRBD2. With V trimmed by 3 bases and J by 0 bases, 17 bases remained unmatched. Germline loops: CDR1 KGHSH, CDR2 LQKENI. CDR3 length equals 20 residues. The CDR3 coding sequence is TGTGCCAGCTCACCGTCCTCGCGGGAGCGGGCCAGGAGCTCCTACAATGAGCAGTTCTTC. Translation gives CASSPSSRERARSSYNEQFF.

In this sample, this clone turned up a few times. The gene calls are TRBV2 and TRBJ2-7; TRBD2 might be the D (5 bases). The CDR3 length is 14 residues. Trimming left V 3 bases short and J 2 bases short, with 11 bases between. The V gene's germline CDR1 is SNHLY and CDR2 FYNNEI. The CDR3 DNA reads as TGTGCCAGCAGTGACGCGCGGGTACCCTACGAGCAGTACTTC. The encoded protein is CASSDARVPYEQYF.

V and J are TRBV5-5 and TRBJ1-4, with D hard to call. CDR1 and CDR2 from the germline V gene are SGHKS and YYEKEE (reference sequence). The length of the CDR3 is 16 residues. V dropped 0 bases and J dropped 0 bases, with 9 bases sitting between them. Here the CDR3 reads CASSLAGGTTNEKLFF. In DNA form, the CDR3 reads TGTGCCAGCAGCTTGGCGGGAGGGACAACTAATGAAAAACTGTTTTTT.

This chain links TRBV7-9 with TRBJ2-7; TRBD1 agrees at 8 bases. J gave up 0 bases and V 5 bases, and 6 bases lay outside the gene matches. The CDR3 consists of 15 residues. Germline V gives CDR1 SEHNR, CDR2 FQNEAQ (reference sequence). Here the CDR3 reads CASSPGQGGSYEQYF. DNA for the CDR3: TGTGCCAGCAGCCCAGGACAGGGTGGCTCCTACGAGCAGTACTTC.

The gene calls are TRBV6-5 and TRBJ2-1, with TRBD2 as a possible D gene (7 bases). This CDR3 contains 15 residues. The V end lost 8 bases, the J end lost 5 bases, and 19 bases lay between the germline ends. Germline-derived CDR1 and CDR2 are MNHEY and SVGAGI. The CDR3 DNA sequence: TGTGCCAGCTCAGAAGAGGGGGGAGGGAACAATGAGCAGTTCTTC. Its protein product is CASSEEGGGNNEQFF.

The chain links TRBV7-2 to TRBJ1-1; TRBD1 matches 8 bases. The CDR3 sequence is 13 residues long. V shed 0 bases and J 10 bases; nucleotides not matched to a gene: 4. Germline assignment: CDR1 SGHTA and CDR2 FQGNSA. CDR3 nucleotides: TGTGCCAGCAGCTTAGCTGGACAGGGACGAGCTTTCTTT. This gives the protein CASSLAGQGRAFF.